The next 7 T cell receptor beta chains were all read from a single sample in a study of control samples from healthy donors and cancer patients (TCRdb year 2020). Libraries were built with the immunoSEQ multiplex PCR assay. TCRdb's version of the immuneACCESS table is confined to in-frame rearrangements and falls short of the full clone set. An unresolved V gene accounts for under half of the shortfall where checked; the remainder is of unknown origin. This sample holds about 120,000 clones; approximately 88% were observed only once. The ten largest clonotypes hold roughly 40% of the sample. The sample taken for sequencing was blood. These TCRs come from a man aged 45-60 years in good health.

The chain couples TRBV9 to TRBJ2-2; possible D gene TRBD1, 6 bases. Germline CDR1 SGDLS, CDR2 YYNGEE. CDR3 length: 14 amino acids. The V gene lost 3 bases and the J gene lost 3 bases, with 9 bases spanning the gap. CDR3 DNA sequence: TGTGCCAGCAGCGGGGACACATACACCGGGGAGCTGTTTTTT. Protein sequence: CASSGDTYTGELFF.

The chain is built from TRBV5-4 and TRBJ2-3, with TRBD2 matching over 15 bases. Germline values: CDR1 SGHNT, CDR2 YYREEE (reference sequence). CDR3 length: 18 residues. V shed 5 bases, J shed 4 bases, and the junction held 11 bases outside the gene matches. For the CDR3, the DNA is TGTGCCAGCAGTACTTTTGGGACTAGCGGGGGGTACGCAGATACGCAGTATTTT. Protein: CASSTFGTSGGYADTQYF.

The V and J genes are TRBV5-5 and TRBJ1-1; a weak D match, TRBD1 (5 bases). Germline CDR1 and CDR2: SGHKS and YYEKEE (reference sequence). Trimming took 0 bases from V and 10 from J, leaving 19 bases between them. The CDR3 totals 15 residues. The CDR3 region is CASSLGGGRDLGAFF. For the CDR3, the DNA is TGTGCCAGCAGCTTGGGCGGGGGAAGGGATCTAGGAGCTTTCTTT.

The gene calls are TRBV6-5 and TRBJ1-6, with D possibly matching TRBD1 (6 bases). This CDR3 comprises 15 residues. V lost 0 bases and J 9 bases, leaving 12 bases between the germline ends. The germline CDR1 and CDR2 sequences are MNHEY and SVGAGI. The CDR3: CASSYSLQGSSPLHF. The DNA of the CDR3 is TGTGCCAGCAGTTACTCGTTGCAGGGGAGTTCACCCCTCCACTTT.

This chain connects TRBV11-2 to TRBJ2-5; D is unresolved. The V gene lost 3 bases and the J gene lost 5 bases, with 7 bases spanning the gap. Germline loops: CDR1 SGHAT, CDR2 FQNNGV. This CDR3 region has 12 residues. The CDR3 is CASSLRVETQYF. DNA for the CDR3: TGTGCCAGCAGCTTGAGAGTTGAGACCCAGTACTTC. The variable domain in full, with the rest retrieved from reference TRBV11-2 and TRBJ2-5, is EAGVAQSPRYKIIEKRQSVAFWCNPISGHATLYWYQQILGQGPKLLIQFQNNGVVDDSQLPKDRFSAERLKGVDSTLKIQPAKLEDSAVYLCASSLRVETQYFGPGTRLLVL.

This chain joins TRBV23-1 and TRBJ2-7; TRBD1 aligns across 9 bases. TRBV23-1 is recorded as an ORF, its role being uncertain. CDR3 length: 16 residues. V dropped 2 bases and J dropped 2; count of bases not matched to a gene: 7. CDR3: CASSQMKDRGTYEQYF. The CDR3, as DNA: TGCGCCAGCAGTCAAATGAAGGACAGGGGCACCTACGAGCAGTACTTC.

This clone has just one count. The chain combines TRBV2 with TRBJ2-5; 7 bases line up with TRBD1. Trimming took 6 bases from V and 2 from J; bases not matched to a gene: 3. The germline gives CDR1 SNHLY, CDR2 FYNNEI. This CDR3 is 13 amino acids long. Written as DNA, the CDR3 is TGTGCCAGCAGGACGGGACAGCAAGAGACCCAGTACTTC. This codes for CASRTGQQETQYF.